A single sample is the source of the 6 T cell receptor beta chains below, sequenced in a study of cytotoxic CD8 clonotypes in ibrutinib-treated CLL. Generated by immunoSEQ multiplex PCR, the TCRdb table keeps only in-frame clones and is missing some. Among roughly 53,000 clones listed, 50% to 65% were seen once. Material: PBMCs, obtained at disease progression, from a patient treated with ibrutinib. Receptors originate from a human donor with chronic lymphocytic leukemia.

This clone was observed a single time. V gene TRBV28 combines with J gene TRBJ2-7; D is perhaps TRBD1 (7 bases). Germline lookup yields CDR1 MDHEN and CDR2 SYDVKM. V dropped 6 bases and J dropped 3 bases, with 18 bases sitting between them. The CDR3 sequence is 15 residues long. The CDR3 spells CASSRPAGGGYEQYF. DNA of the CDR3: TGTGCCAGCAGCCGTCCCGCAGGGGGAGGCTACGAGCAGTACTTC. Together with reference TRBV28 and TRBJ2-7, the CDR3 gives the full variable domain: DVKVTQSSRYLVKRTGEKVFLECVQDMDHENMFWYRQDPGLGLRLIYFSYDVKMKEKGDIPEGYSVSREKKERFSLILESASTNQTSMYLCASSRPAGGGYEQYFGPGTRLTVT.

This clone occurred a few times. CDR3: CAWSLTWGDTEAFF. In nucleotides, the CDR3 is TGTGCCTGGAGCCTTACGTGGGGGGACACTGAAGCTTTCTTT. The V gene is TRBV30, the J gene TRBJ1-1; perhaps TRBD1 as D (5 bases). The V end lost 3 bases, the J end lost 3 bases, and 14 bases lay between the germline ends. CDR1 is GTSNPN and CDR2 is SVGIG in the germline V gene (reference sequence). This CDR3 comprises 14 residues.

V gene TRBV21-1 combines with J gene TRBJ1-3; the table names TRBD1, a call not compared with the DNA. TRBV21-1 counts as a pseudogene. The CDR3 sequence is 20 residues long. This chain's CDR3 is CASSHMGDRGFPCSGNTIYF. CDR3 in DNA: TGTGCCAGCAGCCACATGGGGGACAGGGGATTCCCATGCTCTGGAAACACCATATATTTT.

A few counts support this clone. The chain links TRBV30 to TRBJ1-1, with TRBD1 as a possible D gene (5 bases). The germline gives CDR1 GTSNPN, CDR2 SVGIG (reference sequence). The CDR3 sequence is 14 residues long. The germline V and J ends were trimmed by 0 bases and 5 bases, with 13 bases remaining between them. The CDR3 sequence: CAWSVRGGWTEAFF. DNA of the CDR3: TGTGCCTGGAGTGTACGCGGGGGATGGACTGAAGCTTTCTTT.

In this sample, this clone turned up a few times. The chain links TRBV7-8 to TRBJ2-3; TRBD1 matches 7 bases. This CDR3 is 15 amino acids long. The germline V gene encodes CDR1 SGHVS and CDR2 FQNEAQ. Trimming took 4 bases from V and 2 from J; bases not matched to a gene: 6. CDR3 in amino acids: CASSSPGGPTDTQYF. The DNA for the CDR3 is TGTGCCAGCAGCTCCCCAGGGGGTCCCACAGATACGCAGTATTTT.

The chain combines TRBV4-3 with TRBJ2-7; TRBD1 matches 10 bases. Germline loops: CDR1 LGHNA, CDR2 YSLEER. The CDR3 length is 15 residues. V was clipped by 4 bases and J by 7 bases; unmatched bases: 10. The CDR3: CASSPKGTGELEQYF. Written as DNA, the CDR3 is TGCGCCAGCAGCCCGAAAGGGACAGGGGAGCTAGAGCAGTACTTC.